This TCR beta chain was captured in a study of OX40 agonist ivuxolimab in advanced cancers. Regarding the research as a whole: Ivuxolimab, which targeted the costimulatory receptor OX40 (CD134), was an agonistic, fully human IgG2 monoclonal antibody. Intravenous ivuxolimab was administered to patients every 2 weeks at six dose levels: 0.01, 0.1, 0.3, 1.5, 3 and 10 mg/kg. Partial responses occurred in three dose-escalation patients: two with cutaneous melanoma and one with hepatocellular carcinoma. Of the roughly 54 patients in dose escalation, some 19 had hepatocellular carcinoma, roughly 15 had melanoma, 9 had renal cell carcinoma and 9 had head and neck cancer. The paper covers the monotherapy dose-escalation part of the phase I ivuxolimab trial, which included N ≈ 50 patients. The purpose of peripheral TCRbeta sequencing was to test whether ivuxolimab changed TCR sequence diversity and led to clonal T-cell expansion. Patients were allowed to have had prior anti-PD-1, anti-PD-L1 or anti-CTLA-4 therapy, and approximately 40% of the dose-escalation patients had been treated with checkpoint inhibitors. In the dose-escalation cohort, 82.7% of patients were male, and the mean age was about 55 years, with a range of roughly 23 to 85. Findings and caveats that apply to the study as a whole: Clonal expansion of both CD4+ and CD8+ blood T cells was observed from baseline to week 6 at doses 0.1 to 3.0 mg/kg. Antigen specificity was not determined for the clonally expanded peripheral T cells. Low levels of normalized T-cell clonal expansion were also shown by some nonresponding patients. In partial responders in the 0.1-3.0 mg/kg groups, normalized peripheral clonal expansion was found to be among the lowest, especially among CD8+ T cells. On average, CD8+ T cells showed more expanded clones than CD4+ T cells after ivuxolimab.

The trial excluded patients who had a history of autoimmune disease or who were on systemic immunosuppression. Peripheral blood for TCR sequencing was collected from all dose cohorts at baseline, on cycle 4 day 1, and on cycle 7 day 1. The samples were taken from a phase I, first-in-human, multicenter, open-label dose-escalation trial of ivuxolimab. Adults with locally advanced or metastatic melanoma, renal cell carcinoma, hepatocellular carcinoma or head and neck squamous cell carcinoma were enrolled in the trial. Before TCR sequencing, CD4+ T cells and CD8+ T cells from peripheral blood were sorted into separate populations. This clone was recorded only once. Its antigen specificity is not known. Nothing much larger sits one base from this clone, and base qualities are not available. CDR1 is given as LNHNV and CDR2 as YYDKDF, both from the germline V gene (reference sequence). Trimming removed 1 base from V and 2 bases from J, leaving 9 bases between the germline ends. The CDR3 numbers 15 residues from cysteine through phenylalanine. Only the CDR3 DNA is retained, 45 bases long and in frame from the first base.

Genomic DNA was extracted from sorted cells for sequencing of the TCRbeta CDR3 region. The immunoSEQ Assay was used to sequence the TCRbeta CDR3 regions. Imported from immuneACCESS, the table was reduced by TCRdb to in-frame sequences with V and J called. These copies leave out some clones; in studies compared against another copy, an unresolved V gene accounts for under half, and the cause of the remainder is not known. Recorded for this sample are around 80,000 clones; around 85% of them occurred a single time. Roughly 2.5% of the sample is held by the ten biggest clonotypes. The sequence is built from TRBV15 and TRBJ1-3, with no D gene named confidently. The source material was CD4+ or CD8+ T cells sorted from blood, sampled in a trial of the OX40 agonist ivuxolimab. The receptor was isolated from an adult with an advanced solid tumor such as melanoma, head and neck, liver or kidney cancer. The sequence in DNA is TGTGCCACCAGCAGAGGAAGGGAACCTGGAAACACCATATATTTT. Its translation reads: CATSRGREPGNTIYF. The full variable domain, with segments outside the CDR3 supplied by the reference TRBV15 and TRBJ1-3 proteins, appears as DAMVIQNPRYQVTQFGKPVTLSCSQTLNHNVMYWYQQKSSQAPKLLFHYYDKDFNNEADTPDNFQSRRPNTSFCFLDIRSPGLGDTAMYLCATSRGREPGNTIYFGEGSWLTVV.